The rows below give T cell receptor beta chains drawn from one sample of a study of beta chain features in type 1 diabetes. TCRdb's table, derived via immunoSEQ multiplex PCR, lists solely in-frame clones and lacks some. The data show approximately 160,000 clones, approximately 8.1% seen once. The material sequenced was central memory CD4+ T cells from blood. The receptors derive from a man between 18 and 35 years old in good health. CDR3s include the opening cysteine and the closing phenylalanine or tryptophan. The D gene is left open where the match is weak. Part of the rows lack a size; the others show once, few, many or a class for expanded clones.

TGTGCCAGCAGCTTAACAGGGCTCTCCTACGAGCAGTACTTC	CASSLTGLSYEQYF	few	-	TRBV7-2	TRBJ2-7	14
TGTGCCAGCAGCCAGGGAACCTACGAGCAGTACTTC	CASSQGTYEQYF	many	-	TRBV7-9	TRBJ2-7	12
TGTGCCAGCAGTTCAGGGAATAGCATTGAAGCTTTCTTT	CASSSGNSIEAFF	-	-	TRBV28	TRBJ1-1	13
TGTGCCAGCAGTGCATCCGGCGGGGAGCTGTTTTTT	CASSASGGELFF	-	-	TRBV2	TRBJ2-2	12
TGCAGTGCTCAGCCCGGGGGGGAGCTGTTTTTT	CSAQPGGELFF	-	-	TRBV20-1	TRBJ2-2	11
TGCGCCAGCAGCTTGGAAGGGGACAGCAGGAACACCGGGGAGCTGTTTTTT	CASSLEGDSRNTGELFF	-	TRBD1	TRBV5-1	TRBJ2-2	17
TGTGCCAGCAGTGAACACAGGGGGAACACTGAAGCTTTCTTT	CASSEHRGNTEAFF	-	TRBD1	TRBV6-1	TRBJ1-1	14
TGTGCCAGCAGCGTAAGGCCGACTAGCGAATCCTACGAGCAGTACTTC	CASSVRPTSESYEQYF	few	TRBD2	TRBV9	TRBJ2-7	16
TGTGCCAGCAGCTTGGAGGGGTTCCGACAAGAGACCCAGTACTTC	CASSLEGFRQETQYF	few	-	TRBV9	TRBJ2-5	15
TGCGCCAGCAGCCAAAACAGGGACCCCTACAATGAGCAGTTCTTC	CASSQNRDPYNEQFF	few	-	TRBV4-3	TRBJ2-1	15
TGCGCCAGCAGCTTGGAGGGCAGGGTCCAAGAGACCCAGTACTTC	CASSLEGRVQETQYF	few	-	TRBV5-1	TRBJ2-5	15
TGTGCCAGCAGCGCCGGTGGGACAGCCGAAGGTGAAAAACTGTTTTTT	CASSAGGTAEGEKLFF	-	TRBD1	TRBV9	TRBJ1-4	16
TGTGCCAGCAGCGTAGAGGCAGGGGGCCTAGCGGGGGAGCTGTTTTTT	CASSVEAGGLAGELFF	few	TRBD1	TRBV9	TRBJ2-2	16
TGTGCCAGCAGACAACGAGGAAGAACAGGGGCGCGGCGGGCCGGGGCTGAAGCTTTCTTT	CASRQRGRTGARRAGAEAFF	-	TRBD1	TRBV28	TRBJ1-1	20
TGCAGCGTTGATCACCGGGACAGGGGTGTCTATGGCTACACCTTC	CSVDHRDRGVYGYTF	few	TRBD1	TRBV29-1	TRBJ1-2	15
TGTGCCAGCAGCCCCAGTCTAGCGGGGGGGCCCGGCAATGAGCAGTTCTTC	CASSPSLAGGPGNEQFF	-	TRBD2	TRBV5-7	TRBJ2-1	17
TGTGCCAGCAGCTTAGCGCCGGGGCAGGGGGCCTACGAGCAGTACTTC	CASSLAPGQGAYEQYF	-	TRBD1	TRBV7-9	TRBJ2-7	16